The rows below give T cell receptor beta chains drawn from one sample of a study of shared clonotypes between healthy human individuals. Profiled with immunoSEQ multiplex PCR; TCRdb holds only in-frame clones, not every one. The profile covers roughly 490,000 clones, with 79% appearing a single time and roughly 12% taken by the ten largest. Sequencing input: PBMCs. The receptor source for this set is a woman aged 40-49 years in good health. Some clones in this sample may be carry-over from other donors' samples. The CDR3 runs from the conserved cysteine through the conserved F or W. Each record gives: V gene, clone size, D gene, J gene, CDR3 protein, CDR3 DNA. The D gene is left open where the match is weak. For some rows the clone size is stated as once, few or many, or as a class when expanded; others skip it.

V gene: TRBV2
clone size: once
D gene: TRBD2
J gene: TRBJ2-1
CDR3 protein: CASRVGTSGYNEQFF
CDR3 DNA: TGTGCCAGCAGAGTTGGGACTAGCGGATACAATGAGCAGTTCTTC

V gene: TRBV25-1
clone size: few
D gene: NA
J gene: TRBJ2-7
CDR3 protein: CASSPRGFSYEQYF
CDR3 DNA: TGTGCCAGCAGCCCCCGGGGATTCTCCTACGAGCAGTACTTC

V gene: TRBV4-2
clone size: once
D gene: NA
J gene: TRBJ2-7
CDR3 protein: CASSQGGYEQHF
CDR3 DNA: TGTGCCAGCAGCCAGGGCGGTTACGAGCAGCACTTC

V gene: TRBV10-3
clone size: few
D gene: NA
J gene: TRBJ2-7
CDR3 protein: CAIRGGLDEQYF
CDR3 DNA: TGTGCCATCAGGGGGGGGCTGGACGAGCAGTACTTC

V gene: TRBV10-3
clone size: NA
D gene: NA
J gene: TRBJ2-2
CDR3 protein: CAISEEESGELFF
CDR3 DNA: TGTGCCATCAGTGAGGAGGAATCCGGGGAGCTGTTTTTT

V gene: TRBV29-1
clone size: NA
D gene: TRBD2
J gene: TRBJ2-3
CDR3 protein: CSVETSGGGTDTQYF
CDR3 DNA: TGCAGCGTTGAAACTAGCGGAGGGGGGACAGATACGCAGTATTTT

V gene: TRBV18
clone size: NA
D gene: TRBD2
J gene: TRBJ2-1
CDR3 protein: CASSLAGGGYNEQFF
CDR3 DNA: TGTGCCAGCTCGTTAGCGGGAGGGGGATACAATGAGCAGTTCTTC

V gene: TRBV18
clone size: NA
D gene: TRBD1
J gene: TRBJ2-4
CDR3 protein: CASSPPSQGEWDIQYF
CDR3 DNA: TGTGCCAGCTCACCACCCAGCCAGGGGGAGTGGGACATTCAGTACTTC

V gene: TRBV6-4
clone size: many
D gene: NA
J gene: TRBJ2-3
CDR3 protein: CASSEGRPTDTQYF
CDR3 DNA: TGTGCCAGCAGTGAAGGCCGACCCACAGATACGCAGTATTTT

V gene: TRBV19
clone size: NA
D gene: TRBD1
J gene: TRBJ1-5
CDR3 protein: CASSIGTGDNQPQHF
CDR3 DNA: TGTGCCAGTAGTATAGGGACAGGGGACAATCAGCCCCAGCATTTT

V gene: TRBV25-1
clone size: NA
D gene: NA
J gene: TRBJ1-1
CDR3 protein: CASRQLYGGTEAFF
CDR3 DNA: TGTGCCAGCAGACAGCTCTACGGGGGCACTGAAGCTTTCTTT

V gene: TRBV28
clone size: NA
D gene: TRBD2
J gene: TRBJ2-3
CDR3 protein: CASSSSGRPDTQYF
CDR3 DNA: TGTGCCAGCAGCAGTAGCGGGAGGCCGGATACGCAGTATTTT

V gene: TRBV6-6
clone size: NA
D gene: TRBD1
J gene: TRBJ1-4
CDR3 protein: CASSYSIGRDRYF
CDR3 DNA: TGTGCCAGCAGTTACAGCATTGGGCGGGACAGGTATTTT

V gene: TRBV19
clone size: NA
D gene: TRBD2
J gene: TRBJ2-7
CDR3 protein: CASSSRTSGRLEQYF
CDR3 DNA: TGTGCCAGTAGTTCTAGGACTAGCGGGAGGCTCGAGCAGTACTTC

V gene: TRBV6-4
clone size: NA
D gene: NA
J gene: TRBJ2-7
CDR3 protein: CASSPGPGLLYEQYF
CDR3 DNA: TGTGCCAGCAGTCCGGGACCGGGACTTCTCTACGAGCAGTACTTC

V gene: TRBV29-1
clone size: NA
D gene: NA
J gene: TRBJ2-3
CDR3 protein: CSVGFGGRTDTQYF
CDR3 DNA: TGCAGCGTGGGGTTTGGGGGACGCACAGATACGCAGTATTTT

V gene: TRBV27
clone size: NA
D gene: TRBD2
J gene: TRBJ2-5
CDR3 protein: CASAPGTSGQETQYF
CDR3 DNA: TGTGCCAGCGCACCCGGGACTAGCGGCCAAGAGACCCAGTACTTC

V gene: TRBV30
clone size: NA
D gene: NA
J gene: TRBJ2-7
CDR3 protein: CAWRKADSSYEQYF
CDR3 DNA: TGTGCCTGGAGAAAGGCCGATAGCTCCTACGAGCAGTACTTC

V gene: TRBV30
clone size: NA
D gene: NA
J gene: TRBJ2-7
CDR3 protein: CAWSVSQGEQYF
CDR3 DNA: TGTGCCTGGAGTGTTTCCCAGGGCGAGCAGTACTTC

V gene: TRBV29-1
clone size: many
D gene: NA
J gene: TRBJ2-3
CDR3 protein: CSVDPGWTGSTDTQYF
CDR3 DNA: TGCAGCGTTGATCCTGGTTGGACGGGAAGCACAGATACGCAGTATTTT

V gene: TRBV2
clone size: NA
D gene: NA
J gene: TRBJ2-6
CDR3 protein: CASRDDRSGANVLTF
CDR3 DNA: TGTGCCAGCAGAGACGACAGATCCGGGGCCAACGTCCTGACTTTC

V gene: TRBV5-6
clone size: once
D gene: NA
J gene: TRBJ1-3
CDR3 protein: CASSSGWDTGNTIYF
CDR3 DNA: TGTGCCAGCAGCTCCGGCTGGGATACTGGAAACACCATATATTTT

V gene: TRBV2
clone size: NA
D gene: TRBD2
J gene: TRBJ2-3
CDR3 protein: CASSEARLAASTDTQYF
CDR3 DNA: TGTGCCAGCAGTGAAGCACGACTAGCGGCTAGCACAGATACGCAGTATTTT

V gene: TRBV5-1
clone size: NA
D gene: TRBD2
J gene: TRBJ2-3
CDR3 protein: CASSQRLAGAPDTQYF
CDR3 DNA: TGCGCCAGCAGCCAGAGACTAGCGGGAGCCCCAGATACGCAGTATTTT

V gene: TRBV7-2
clone size: NA
D gene: NA
J gene: TRBJ2-1
CDR3 protein: CASSTPLSFSSMNEQFF
CDR3 DNA: TGTGCCAGCAGCACCCCACTTAGCTTTTCCAGTATGAATGAGCAGTTCTTC

V gene: TRBV28
clone size: once
D gene: NA
J gene: TRBJ2-5
CDR3 protein: CASSLRRRTQYF
CDR3 DNA: TGTGCCAGCAGTTTACGCCGGCGGACCCAGTACTTC

V gene: TRBV9
clone size: NA
D gene: NA
J gene: TRBJ2-2
CDR3 protein: CASSQDHGSTGELFF
CDR3 DNA: TGTGCCAGCAGCCAAGATCACGGGAGTACCGGGGAGCTGTTTTTT

V gene: TRBV28
clone size: NA
D gene: NA
J gene: TRBJ2-1
CDR3 protein: CASWDDWDNEQFF
CDR3 DNA: TGTGCCAGCTGGGACGACTGGGACAATGAGCAGTTCTTC

V gene: TRBV27
clone size: many
D gene: TRBD1
J gene: TRBJ2-7
CDR3 protein: CASSLSGTGIGYEQYF
CDR3 DNA: TGTGCCAGCAGTTTATCCGGGACAGGGATAGGTTACGAGCAGTACTTC

V gene: TRBV18
clone size: NA
D gene: TRBD2
J gene: TRBJ2-1
CDR3 protein: CASSPRGSGPYNEQFF
CDR3 DNA: TGTGCCAGCTCACCACGGGGTAGCGGGCCATACAATGAGCAGTTCTTC

V gene: TRBV7-9
clone size: NA
D gene: NA
J gene: TRBJ2-6
CDR3 protein: CASRPSGSVTGANVLTF
CDR3 DNA: TGTGCCAGCAGGCCAAGTGGTTCGGTTACGGGGGCCAACGTCCTGACTTTC

V gene: TRBV11-3
clone size: NA
D gene: NA
J gene: TRBJ2-1
CDR3 protein: CASSLSANNEQFF
CDR3 DNA: TGTGCCAGCAGCTTAAGTGCGAACAATGAGCAGTTCTTC

V gene: TRBV6-4
clone size: once
D gene: NA
J gene: TRBJ2-7
CDR3 protein: CASSDSGIAGRGYEQYF
CDR3 DNA: TGTGCCAGCAGTGACTCTGGCATAGCAGGGCGTGGGTACGAGCAGTACTTC

V gene: TRBV27
clone size: NA
D gene: TRBD2
J gene: TRBJ2-1
CDR3 protein: CASSMGLAGYNEQFF
CDR3 DNA: TGTGCCAGCAGCATGGGACTAGCGGGCTACAATGAGCAGTTCTTC

V gene: TRBV4-1
clone size: NA
D gene: NA
J gene: TRBJ2-2
CDR3 protein: CASSQGRPPWSGTGELFF
CDR3 DNA: TGCGCCAGCAGCCAAGGTCGTCCACCATGGAGTGGCACCGGGGAGCTGTTTTTT

V gene: TRBV5-1
clone size: once
D gene: NA
J gene: TRBJ1-3
CDR3 protein: CASSLSGAGNTIYF
CDR3 DNA: TGCGCCAGCAGCTTGTCAGGGGCAGGAAACACCATATATTTT

V gene: TRBV2
clone size: NA
D gene: TRBD2
J gene: TRBJ2-7
CDR3 protein: CAIGLAGAGYEQYF
CDR3 DNA: TGTGCCATCGGACTAGCGGGAGCAGGGTACGAGCAGTACTTC

V gene: TRBV7-2
clone size: NA
D gene: TRBD1
J gene: TRBJ1-3
CDR3 protein: CASSLVGGNSGNTIYF
CDR3 DNA: TGTGCCAGCAGCTTAGTAGGGGGCAACTCTGGAAACACCATATATTTT

V gene: TRBV11-2
clone size: once
D gene: TRBD1
J gene: TRBJ1-2
CDR3 protein: CASSLDRTGANYGYTF
CDR3 DNA: TGTGCCAGCAGCTTAGATAGGACAGGGGCCAACTATGGCTACACCTTC

V gene: TRBV4-1
clone size: NA
D gene: NA
J gene: TRBJ1-5
CDR3 protein: CASSQDGGPNQPQHF
CDR3 DNA: TGCGCCAGCAGCCAAGATGGGGGGCCTAATCAGCCCCAGCATTTT

V gene: TRBV12-5
clone size: NA
D gene: NA
J gene: TRBJ1-1
CDR3 protein: CASGWGANTEAFF
CDR3 DNA: TGTGCTAGTGGTTGGGGAGCAAACACTGAAGCTTTCTTT

V gene: TRBV5-1
clone size: NA
D gene: TRBD2
J gene: TRBJ2-7
CDR3 protein: CASSLSGYEQYF
CDR3 DNA: TGCGCCAGCAGCCTTAGCGGGTACGAGCAGTACTTC

V gene: TRBV10-3
clone size: NA
D gene: TRBD1
J gene: TRBJ2-7
CDR3 protein: CAISESGQGAGHEQYF
CDR3 DNA: TGTGCCATCAGTGAGTCCGGACAGGGGGCAGGGCACGAGCAGTACTTC

V gene: TRBV5-4
clone size: NA
D gene: TRBD2
J gene: TRBJ2-5
CDR3 protein: CASSRDRGTSGSGETQYF
CDR3 DNA: TGTGCCAGCAGCCGGGACAGGGGGACTAGCGGGAGTGGGGAGACCCAGTACTTC

V gene: TRBV29-1
clone size: NA
D gene: TRBD1
J gene: TRBJ2-7
CDR3 protein: CSVGKGGNYEQYF
CDR3 DNA: TGCAGCGTTGGAAAAGGGGGCAACTACGAGCAGTACTTC

V gene: TRBV5-1
clone size: NA
D gene: TRBD1
J gene: TRBJ2-1
CDR3 protein: CASSFGTGGYNEQFF
CDR3 DNA: TGCGCCAGCAGCTTCGGGACAGGGGGCTATAATGAGCAGTTCTTC

V gene: TRBV5-4
clone size: NA
D gene: TRBD2
J gene: TRBJ2-7
CDR3 protein: CASSKGTGTSGYEQYF
CDR3 DNA: TGTGCCAGCAGCAAAGGGACAGGGACTAGCGGCTACGAGCAGTACTTC

V gene: TRBV9
clone size: NA
D gene: NA
J gene: TRBJ2-3
CDR3 protein: CASSLPGGTDTQYF
CDR3 DNA: TGTGCCAGCAGCCTTCCGGGAGGCACAGATACGCAGTATTTT